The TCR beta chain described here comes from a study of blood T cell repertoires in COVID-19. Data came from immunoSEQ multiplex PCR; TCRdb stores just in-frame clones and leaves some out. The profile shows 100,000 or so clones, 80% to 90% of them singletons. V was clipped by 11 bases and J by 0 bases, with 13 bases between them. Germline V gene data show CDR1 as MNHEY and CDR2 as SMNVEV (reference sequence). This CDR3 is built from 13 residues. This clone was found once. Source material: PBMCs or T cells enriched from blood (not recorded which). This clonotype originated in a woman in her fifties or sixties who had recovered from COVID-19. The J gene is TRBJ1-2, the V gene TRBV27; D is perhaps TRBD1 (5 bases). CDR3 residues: CAAGLPANYGYTF. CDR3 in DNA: TGTGCCGCAGGGCTCCCAGCTAACTATGGCTACACCTTC.